The 2 T cell receptor beta chains presented below share a single source sample, sequenced in a study of cytomegalovirus exposure and HLA in healthy donors. Method: immunoSEQ multiplex PCR; TCRdb's copy keeps in-frame clones and lacks some. The sample lists tens of thousands of clones; approximately 90% were seen once. Specimen: PBMCs. These TCRs come from a woman between 18 and 30 years old in good health and CMV-seropositive.

The chain uses TRBV5-5 and TRBJ1-5; D is perhaps TRBD1 (5 bases). The CDR3 contains 14 residues. V lost 2 bases and J lost 6, with 12 bases in between. Germline V lookup: CDR1 SGHKS, CDR2 YYEKEE (reference sequence). The DNA for the CDR3 is TGTGCCAGCAGCTTAAAGGGGATTGGTCAGCCCCAGCATTTT. Amino acid sequence: CASSLKGIGQPQHF.

The chain employs TRBV4-3 and TRBJ2-7; TRBD2 might be the D (6 bases). Per the germline V gene, CDR1 is LGHNA and CDR2 is YSLEER. The CDR3 has 15 amino acids. V was cut by 1 base and J by 2 bases, with 12 bases left in between. The CDR3 DNA follows: TGCGCCAGCAGCCAAGTTCTTGCGGGACCCTACGAGCAGTACTTC. Translated: CASSQVLAGPYEQYF.